By frequency in the sample, the clone carrying this T cell receptor (beta chain) is medium-sized (0.01 to 0.1%). Antigen unknown. This CDR3 region has 15 residues. Deletions cut 4 bases from V and 0 bases from J, with 11 bases between. Germline CDR1 reads MNHEY; CDR2 reads SVGEGT. This record belongs to a study of liver allograft versus peripheral blood T cells. On the study more broadly: Transplanted livers and recipients' peripheral blood had their T cell receptor repertoires compared.

Study-wide findings and caveats: Within liver allografts, T cell receptor repertoires were reportedly different from those in peripheral blood.

One entry per CDR3 protein results from TCRdb running MiXCR on the reads. Of 5,000 to 6,500 distinct CDR3 sequences listed, roughly 15% are singletons. The TCR originated in a human patient who had a liver transplant. Some T cells could come from the graft donor. V gene TRBV6-2 or TRBV6-3 combines with J gene TRBJ2-3, with D maybe TRBD1 (5 bases). CDR3 amino acids: CASSWGGLSTDTQYF. The CDR3 DNA is TGTGCCAGCAGTTGGGGCGGTCTTAGCACAGATACGCAGTATTTT.